The 25 T cell receptor beta chains in this list originate from one sample, sequenced in a study of T-cell reconstitution after alpha-beta-depleted transplantation in children. Using unique molecular identifiers, the investigators prepared the TCRbeta library. TCRdb itself ran the PCR reads through MiXCR, one entry per CDR3 protein. The table lists 300,000 to 350,000 distinct CDR3 sequences, 15% to 20% of them singletons, with roughly 40% in the top ten. Here the sequenced sample was PBMCs, mostly from graft donor cells, taken 360 days after TCRalphabeta/CD19-depleted stem cell transplant. The receptors were gathered from a male patient aged 2 to 10 who had a stem cell transplant for acute lymphoblastic leukemia, so the T cells may come from the graft donor.

This clonotype was observed a handful of times. The V gene is TRBV6-1, the J gene TRBJ2-3, with 9 bases that match TRBD1. Losses at the gene ends were 5 bases for V and 4 bases for J; bases not matched to a gene: 4. The germline gives CDR1 MNHNS, CDR2 SASEGT. The CDR3 spans 14 residues. The CDR3 nucleotides read TGTGCCAGCAGTCGACAGGGGGGGTCAGATACGCAGTATTTT. Amino acids: CASSRQGGSDTQYF.

The rearrangement links TRBV30 to TRBJ1-5; D is unclear. Trimming pared 1 base from V and 4 bases from J, leaving 5 bases between. Germline V CDR1 and CDR2: GTSNPN, SVGIG (reference sequence). The CDR3 extends over 12 amino acids. This CDR3 is CAWSDPNQPQHF. As DNA, the CDR3 is TGTGCCTGGAGTGACCCTAATCAGCCCCAGCATTTT.

This clonotype was counted many times. The V gene is TRBV6-5, the J gene TRBJ1-1; TRBD1 matches at 11 bases. The CDR3 is 15 amino acids. Germline V gene lookup returns CDR1 MNHEY and CDR2 SVGAGI. The junction had 6 bases not matched to a gene; V was cut back by 5 bases and J by 4 bases. CDR3 region: CASSRTGGLRTEAFF. The DNA of the CDR3 is TGTGCCAGCAGTCGGACAGGGGGCCTGCGCACTGAAGCTTTCTTT.

This clonotype was detected a few times. V gene TRBV4-2 combines with J gene TRBJ2-3; D is possibly TRBD2 (6 bases). Trimming left V 3 bases short and J 4 bases short, with 17 bases between. The length of the CDR3 is 16 residues. Germline V gives CDR1 LGHNA, CDR2 YNFKEQ. CDR3 protein: CASSHRASEEADTQYF. The CDR3 DNA sequence: TGTGCCAGCAGCCACCGGGCTAGCGAGGAGGCAGATACGCAGTATTTT.

The rearrangement uses TRBV28 and TRBJ2-3; no definite D call. V lost 6 bases and J 4 bases, leaving 14 bases between the germline ends. Per the germline V gene, CDR1 is MDHEN and CDR2 is SYDVKM. The CDR3 is made up of 14 amino acids. The CDR3 sequence: CASSPPGRADTQYF. CDR3 nucleotide sequence: TGTGCCAGCAGCCCCCCGGGTAGGGCAGATACGCAGTATTTT.

A few counts support this clonotype. The genes are TRBV6-1 and TRBJ2-3, with 9 nucleotides matching TRBD1. J lost 6 bases, V lost 7 bases, and 11 bases had no gene match. The CDR3 loop spans 15 amino acids. The germline V gene encodes CDR1 MNHNS and CDR2 SASEGT. Here the CDR3 DNA reads TGTGCCAGCAAACCTATGGGACAGGGTCAGGATACGCAGTATTTT. Its translation: CASKPMGQGQDTQYF.

This clonotype was recorded many times. This chain uses TRBV6-2 or TRBV6-3 with TRBJ2-3, with D perhaps TRBD1 or TRBD2 (5 bases each). V was trimmed by 2 bases and J by 2 bases, leaving 11 bases between them. The CDR3 runs to 15 residues. From germline, CDR1 is MNHEY and CDR2 SVGEGT. The CDR3: CASSYTGASTDTQYF. The CDR3 DNA follows: TGTGCCAGCAGTTACACCGGGGCTTCCACAGATACGCAGTATTTT.

Ten or more counts support this clonotype. This sequence joins TRBV6-5 and TRBJ2-2; D not certain. V was trimmed by 2 bases and J by 4 bases, leaving 11 bases between them. CDR3 size: 15 residues. From germline, CDR1 is MNHEY and CDR2 SVGAGI. The CDR3 region has the DNA TGTGCCAGCAGTTACGTCACCTCCCTCACCGGGGAGCTGTTTTTT. This codes for CASSYVTSLTGELFF.

This clonotype was counted at least ten times. The J gene is TRBJ2-6, the V gene TRBV9, with D unresolved. The CDR3 has 12 amino acids. Germline V gene data show CDR1 as SGDLS and CDR2 as YYNGEE. Trimming shortened V by 9 bases and J by 0 bases, and 4 bases separated the two germline ends. The CDR3 region is CATSSGANVLTF. In DNA, the CDR3 is TGTGCCACTAGCTCTGGGGCCAACGTCCTGACTTTC.

The rearrangement links TRBV6-2 or TRBV6-3 to TRBJ1-5; D unresolved. CDR3 size: 12 residues. Germline CDR1 and CDR2: MNHEY and SVGEGT. V lost 5 bases to trimming and J lost 5 bases, with 7 bases between them. CDR3 in amino acids: CASSGYHQPQHF. The CDR3 DNA sequence: TGTGCCAGCAGTGGGTATCATCAGCCCCAGCATTTT.

The CDR3 spells CASSHQRGQETQYF. In DNA, the CDR3 is TGTGCCAGCAGCCATCAAAGGGGCCAAGAGACCCAGTACTTC. The chain is built from TRBV12-3 or TRBV12-4 and TRBJ2-5; D is perhaps TRBD1 (5 bases). V dropped 6 bases and J dropped 1 base, with 12 bases sitting between them. There are 14 residues in the CDR3.

The chain links TRBV7-2 to TRBJ2-3; D might be TRBD1 (5 bases). Germline CDR1 SGHTA, CDR2 FQGNSA. Trimming removed 0 bases at V and 4 bases at J, with 5 bases between. This CDR3 region has 13 residues. The CDR3 DNA is TGTGCCAGCAGCTTAGCGGGGCCAGATACGCAGTATTTT. Encoded protein: CASSLAGPDTQYF.

This clonotype has only a few counts. This sequence joins TRBV12-3 or TRBV12-4 and TRBJ2-7; TRBD1 might be the D (6 bases). V was trimmed by 2 bases and J by 1 base, leaving 12 bases between them. This CDR3 region has 15 residues. Here the CDR3 reads CASSLHPGTSYEQYF. The DNA of the CDR3 is TGTGCCAGCAGTTTACACCCCGGGACATCCTACGAGCAGTACTTC.

The chain uses TRBV6-2 or TRBV6-3 and TRBJ2-7; D is unresolved. V lost 4 bases to trimming and J lost 0 bases, with 19 bases between them. Germline loops: CDR1 MNHEY, CDR2 SVGEGT. This CDR3 region has 17 residues. The DNA for the CDR3 is TGTGCCAGCAGTTTAGTGGCGTCGGGCGGCGTCTCCTACGAGCAGTACTTC. Translated: CASSLVASGGVSYEQYF.

This clonotype was detected many times. This chain joins TRBV12-3 or TRBV12-4 and TRBJ2-1; the D is unclear. V lost 2 bases and J 10 bases, leaving 21 bases between the germline ends. This CDR3 is built from 16 residues. This CDR3 is CASSLPRSPQWIEQFF. DNA for the CDR3: TGTGCCAGCAGTTTACCCCGTAGCCCCCAATGGATAGAGCAGTTCTTC.

This clonotype was counted between two and nine times. This sequence joins TRBV6-1 and TRBJ1-6; no clear D. CDR1 is MNHNS, CDR2 SASEGT, per germline. Trimming left V 6 bases short and J 10 bases short, with 13 bases between. CDR3 length: 13 residues. In nucleotides, the CDR3 is TGTGCCAGCAGCTCCATGCGGTCCTCACCCCTCCACTTT. Encoded protein: CASSSMRSSPLHF.

This clonotype was recorded many times. V is TRBV10-3 and J is TRBJ2-3; 9 bases map to TRBD2. J gave up 4 bases and V 6 bases, and 2 bases lay outside the gene matches. Germline V lookup: CDR1 ENHRY, CDR2 SYGVKD. The CDR3 extends over 13 amino acids. The CDR3 region is CAISRLAADTQYF. As DNA, the CDR3 is TGTGCCATCAGCCGACTAGCGGCAGATACGCAGTATTTT.

This chain links TRBV7-3 with TRBJ1-5; D not resolved. V lost 1 base and J lost 6, with 7 bases in between. Germline V gives CDR1 SGHTA, CDR2 FQGTGA. CDR3 length: 13 residues. Here the CDR3 DNA reads TGTGCCAGCAGCTTAATAGTCGGTCAGCCCCAGCATTTT. Translated, it gives CASSLIVGQPQHF.

CDR3 bases: TGTGCCAGCAGCCATGTGACGGGACTTTCGGGCAATGAGCAGTTCTTC. Translated, it gives CASSHVTGLSGNEQFF. The chain is built from TRBV14 and TRBJ2-1; D is possibly TRBD2 (6 bases). The CDR3 runs 16 residues. CDR1 is SGHDN and CDR2 is FVKESK in the germline V gene. V was cut by 3 bases and J by 6 bases, with 18 bases left in between.

This clonotype was found a few times. J is TRBJ2-6 and V is TRBV7-8; D not resolved. V shed 7 bases and J shed 2 bases, with 12 bases lying between them. CDR1 and CDR2 (germline): SGHVS, FQNEAQ. This CDR3 comprises 15 residues. This CDR3 is CASTLDPAGANVLTF. The CDR3 nucleotides read TGTGCCAGCACCCTGGACCCCGCTGGGGCCAACGTCCTGACTTTC.

This chain connects TRBV6-5 to TRBJ1-1, with 9 bases that match TRBD1. This CDR3 has 16 residues. With V trimmed by 4 bases and J by 5 bases, 11 bases remained unmatched. CDR1 and CDR2 (germline): MNHEY, SVGAGI. DNA of the CDR3: TGTGCCAGCAGTTCACCCGCGCGGACAGGGGAGACTGAAGCTTTCTTT. Translation gives CASSSPARTGETEAFF.

This clonotype was seen more than once but under ten times. This rearrangement joins TRBV4-1 to TRBJ1-5; D unresolved. Looked up from germline, CDR1 is MGHRA and CDR2 is YSYEKL. CDR3 length: 19 residues. Trimming took 1 base from V and 6 from J, leaving 25 bases between them. The CDR3 DNA is TGCGCCAGCAGCCAAGTCTTTCCCATGGTGCAGAAAATTAGTCAGCCCCAGCATTTT. This encodes CASSQVFPMVQKISQPQHF.

This clonotype was recorded a few times. The genes are TRBV3-1 and TRBJ1-5; D uncertain. Germline V gene lookup returns CDR1 LGHDT and CDR2 YNNKEL (reference sequence). This CDR3 is 13 amino acids long. The germline V and J ends were trimmed by 1 base and 9 bases, with 10 bases remaining between them. The CDR3 nucleotides read TGTGCCAGCAGCCAAGGTCCCACACTGCCCCAGCATTTT. Protein sequence: CASSQGPTLPQHF.

This clonotype was seen a few times. The chain has TRBV6-2 or TRBV6-3 and TRBJ2-7; D call uncertain. The CDR3 totals 12 residues. CDR1 and CDR2 (germline): MNHEY, SVGEGT. V gave up 4 bases and J gave up 3 bases, with 7 bases separating them. CDR3 nucleotide sequence: TGTGCCAGCAGTTCGGCCGGCTACGAGCAGTACTTC. Its protein is CASSSAGYEQYF.

This clonotype was counted ten times or more. The J gene is TRBJ2-1, the V gene TRBV29-1; D remains unclear. V gave up 1 base and J gave up 0 bases, with 7 bases separating them. CDR3 length: 14 residues. The germline CDR1 and CDR2 sequences are SQVTM and ANQGSEA. CDR3 region: CSVEGGPSYNEQFF. The CDR3 nucleotides read TGCAGCGTTGAAGGGGGTCCCTCCTACAATGAGCAGTTCTTC.